This T cell receptor beta chain emerged from a study of T-cell memory formation after mild COVID-19. MiXCR was run by TCRdb on the 5' RACE reads, yielding one entry per CDR3 protein. The repertoire consists of over 12,000 distinct CDR3 sequences, with roughly a fifth occurring once and the leading ten covering around half. This CDR3 spans 13 amino acids. V lost 0 bases and J lost 10, with 8 bases in between. Germline-derived CDR1 and CDR2 are SGHNT and YYREEE (reference sequence). Study-wide results and caveats: Clonal second-wave expansions that peaked on day 37 had unconfirmed SARS-CoV-2 specificity.

In the case of this clonotype: What it binds is not known.

The chain carries TRBV5-4 and TRBJ1-6; D unclear. The TCR comes from an adult woman who had mild COVID-19 (a few samples of this study predate the infection). Cell type and time point are not known. Specimen: PBMCs or a T cell subset sorted from them (not recorded which). For the CDR3, the DNA is TGTGCCAGCAGCTTGGGCCTTGGGTCACCCCTCCACTTT. The encoded protein is CASSLGLGSPLHF.